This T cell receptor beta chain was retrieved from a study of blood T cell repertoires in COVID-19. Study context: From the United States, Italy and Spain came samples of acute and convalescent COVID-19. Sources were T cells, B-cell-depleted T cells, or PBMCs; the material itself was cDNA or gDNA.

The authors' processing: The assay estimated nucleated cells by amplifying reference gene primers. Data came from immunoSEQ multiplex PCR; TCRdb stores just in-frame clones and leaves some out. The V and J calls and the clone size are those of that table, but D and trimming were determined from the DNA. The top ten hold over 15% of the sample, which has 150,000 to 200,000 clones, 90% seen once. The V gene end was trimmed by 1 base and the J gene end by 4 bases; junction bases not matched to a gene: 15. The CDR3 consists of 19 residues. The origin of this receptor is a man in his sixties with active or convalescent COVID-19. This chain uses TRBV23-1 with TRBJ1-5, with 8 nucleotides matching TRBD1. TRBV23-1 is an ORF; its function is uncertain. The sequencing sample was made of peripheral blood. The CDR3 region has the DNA TGCGCCAGCAGTCAATTTGGCCCCTGGGACAGGACCTTTAATCAGCCCCAGCATTTT. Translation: CASSQFGPWDRTFNQPQHF.